These T cell receptor beta chains were read from a single sample in a study of blood T cell repertoires in COVID-19. Sequencing used immunoSEQ multiplex PCR; TCRdb keeps in-frame clones, though not all of them. The data contain about 280,000 clones, roughly 85% of them singletons. What was sequenced was peripheral blood. These receptors all stem from a man aged 50 or older with active or convalescent COVID-19. Each CDR3 is given with its conserved first and last residue. D genes are given only for firm matches. Where a row states a size, it is once, few, many or the class of an expanded clone; other rows omit it.

J	size	V	D	CDR3	DNA
TRBJ2-4	-	TRBV28	TRBD1	CASSTPTGLGNIQYF	TGTGCCAGCAGTACGCCGACAGGGCTTGGAAACATTCAGTACTTC
TRBJ2-7	-	TRBV19	-	CASGRWGSYEQYF	TGTGCCAGTGGGAGGTGGGGAAGCTACGAGCAGTACTTC
TRBJ1-3	-	TRBV9	-	CASSVVAGMGGNTIYF	TGTGCCAGCAGCGTAGTGGCAGGGATGGGCGGAAACACCATATATTTT
TRBJ2-7	-	TRBV28	-	CASILQGGSYEQYF	TGTGCCAGCATCCTGCAGGGGGGCTCCTACGAGCAGTACTTC
TRBJ2-1	-	TRBV5-6	TRBD2	CASSGEGLDEQFF	TGTGCCAGCAGCGGAGAGGGACTAGATGAGCAGTTCTTC
TRBJ2-1	-	TRBV5-6	-	CASSLGLELGNEQFF	TGTGCCAGCAGCTTGGGTCTAGAGTTAGGCAATGAGCAGTTCTTC
TRBJ1-1	-	TRBV18	TRBD1	CASSLGQGGNTEAFF	TGTGCCAGCTCACTCGGACAGGGGGGAAACACTGAAGCTTTCTTT
TRBJ1-1	-	TRBV6-5	-	CASSQLVNTEAFF	TGTGCCAGCAGTCAACTAGTGAACACTGAAGCTTTCTTT
TRBJ2-7	-	TRBV4-1	TRBD2	CASSQGEVAGVPYEQYF	TGCGCCAGCAGCCAAGGAGAAGTAGCGGGAGTCCCCTACGAGCAGTACTTC
TRBJ1-5	-	TRBV7-9	TRBD1	CASSLGGGGAGQPQHF	TGTGCCAGCAGCTTAGGTGGAGGGGGCGCAGGACAGCCCCAGCATTTT
TRBJ2-7	once	TRBV6-1	-	CASSEQRPINSYEQYF	TGTGCCAGCAGTGAACAGCGGCCCATAAACTCCTACGAGCAGTACTTC
TRBJ1-2	-	TRBV30	-	CAWSGGMNGYTF	TGTGCCTGGAGTGGGGGCATGAATGGCTACACCTTC
TRBJ1-2	-	TRBV2	-	CASSGVGAQGYTF	TGTGCCAGCAGTGGTGTGGGGGCGCAGGGCTACACCTTC
TRBJ1-3	-	TRBV9	-	CASSPALMTGNTIYF	TGTGCCAGCAGCCCCGCACTCATGACTGGAAACACCATATATTTT
TRBJ2-3	-	TRBV11-3	-	CASSLGPPGVADTQYF	TGTGCCAGCAGCTTAGGCCCACCCGGTGTGGCAGATACGCAGTATTTT
TRBJ2-3	many	TRBV9	-	CASSVGTAFTDTQYF	TGTGCCAGCAGCGTAGGGACAGCTTTCACAGATACGCAGTATTTT
TRBJ1-6	few	TRBV5-1	-	CASSRIPGQRNSPLHF	TGCGCCAGCAGCCGGATCCCGGGACAACGAAATTCACCCCTCCACTTT
TRBJ2-2	-	TRBV5-1	TRBD2	CASSRGILAGVPSNTGELFF	TGCGCCAGCAGCCGGGGGATACTAGCGGGAGTTCCCTCGAACACCGGGGAGCTGTTTTTT
TRBJ2-1	-	TRBV27	TRBD1	CASSLSGQGLFNEQFF	TGTGCCAGCAGTTTATCGGGACAGGGCCTTTTCAATGAGCAGTTCTTC